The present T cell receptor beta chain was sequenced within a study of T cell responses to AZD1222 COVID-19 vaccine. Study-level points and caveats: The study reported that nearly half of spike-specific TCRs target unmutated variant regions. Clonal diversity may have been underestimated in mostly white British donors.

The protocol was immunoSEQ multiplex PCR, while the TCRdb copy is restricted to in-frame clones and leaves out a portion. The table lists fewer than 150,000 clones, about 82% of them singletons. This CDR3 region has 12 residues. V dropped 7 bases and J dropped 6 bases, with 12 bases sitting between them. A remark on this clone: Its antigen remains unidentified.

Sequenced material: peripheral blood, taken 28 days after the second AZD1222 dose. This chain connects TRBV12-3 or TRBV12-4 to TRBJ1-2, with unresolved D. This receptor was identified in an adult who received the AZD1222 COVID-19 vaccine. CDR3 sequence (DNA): TGTGCCAGCACTACAGCCCAACATGGCTACACCTTC. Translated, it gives CASTTAQHGYTF.